This is a list of T cell receptor beta chains from one sample in a study of T cell responses to AZD1222 COVID-19 vaccine. Some clones are missing from TCRdb's copy, which holds only in-frame ones; the method was immunoSEQ multiplex PCR. The sample carries 130,000 to 150,000 clones, approximately 90% recorded once. This sample comprised peripheral blood, obtained on day 0 of AZD1222 vaccination. Receptors were obtained from an adult in good health. Both conserved end residues are part of each CDR3. A D gene is named only where the DNA matches it firmly. Size is stated for part of the rows, as once, few or many counts, or as a class when the clone is expanded.

J	D	size	V	CDR3	DNA
TRBJ2-1	TRBD2	.	TRBV11-2	CASSLRLAGYNEQFF	TGTGCCAGCAGCCTAAGACTAGCAGGTTACAATGAGCAGTTCTTC
TRBJ2-7	TRBD1	once	TRBV9	CASSASGGSYEQYF	TGTGCCAGCAGCGCCTCAGGGGGTTCCTACGAGCAGTACTTC
TRBJ1-4	.	.	TRBV18	CASSPPGSNTNEKLFF	TGTGCCAGCTCACCACCGGGCAGCAATACTAATGAAAAACTGTTTTTT
TRBJ2-2	TRBD2	.	TRBV11-3	CASSSRTSGPGELFF	TGTGCCAGCAGCTCTCGGACTAGCGGGCCCGGGGAGCTGTTTTTT
TRBJ1-4	.	.	TRBV24-1	CATSGRGGEKLFF	TGTGCCACCAGTGGGCGAGGCGGTGAAAAACTGTTTTTT
TRBJ2-2	.	once	TRBV9	CASSVGTDQRTGELFF	TGTGCCAGCAGCGTAGGGACCGATCAACGCACCGGGGAGCTGTTTTTT
TRBJ1-2	.	.	TRBV25-1	CASSESGTFNGYTF	TGTGCCAGCAGTGAATCCGGGACCTTTAATGGCTACACCTTC
TRBJ1-5	.	once	TRBV6-4	CASSDGGAKGNQPQHF	TGTGCCAGCAGTGACGGCGGGGCGAAGGGCAATCAGCCCCAGCATTTT
TRBJ1-5	TRBD1	.	TRBV5-6	CASSLAGGDQPQHF	TGTGCCAGCAGCTTGGCAGGGGGGGATCAGCCCCAGCATTTT
TRBJ2-6	.	.	TRBV5-1	CASSLQLSGANVLTF	TGCGCCAGCAGCTTGCAGCTCTCTGGGGCCAACGTCCTGACTTTC
TRBJ1-6	.	.	TRBV6-5	CASSPRNSPLHF	TGTGCCAGCAGCCCAAGGAATTCACCCCTCCACTTT
TRBJ1-1	TRBD1	.	TRBV11-3	CASSPSSGGVNTEAFF	TGTGCCAGCTCCCCCTCATCAGGGGGGGTGAACACTGAAGCTTTCTTT
TRBJ1-2	.	.	TRBV27	CASSLSPLWGYTF	TGTGCCAGCAGTTTATCTCCACTATGGGGCTACACCTTC
TRBJ1-2	.	.	TRBV7-9	CASSLIGTVAGYTF	TGTGCCAGCAGCCTTATAGGGACGGTCGCGGGCTACACCTTC
TRBJ2-2	.	.	TRBV28	CANLEGHTGELFF	TGTGCCAACTTAGAGGGGCACACCGGGGAGCTGTTTTTT
TRBJ1-4	.	.	TRBV5-6	CASSKGGEKLFF	TGTGCCAGCAGTAAAGGGGGTGAAAAACTGTTTTTT
TRBJ1-2	TRBD1	.	TRBV7-9	CASSSDRGRRYGYTF	TGTGCCAGCAGCTCGGACAGGGGGCGTAGGTATGGCTACACCTTC
TRBJ1-1	.	.	TRBV25-1	CASSEGQSVNTEAFF	TGTGCCAGCAGTGAGGGGCAGAGCGTGAACACTGAAGCTTTCTTT
TRBJ1-5	.	.	TRBV27	CASSFSRVGQPQHF	TGTGCCAGCAGTTTTTCCAGGGTGGGTCAGCCCCAGCATTTT
TRBJ1-5	.	.	TRBV28	CASRTHGVWVQPQHF	TGTGCCAGCCGTACCCACGGAGTTTGGGTTCAGCCCCAGCATTTT
TRBJ2-5	TRBD2	.	TRBV7-2	CASSSPGLAGGRTQYF	TGTGCCAGCAGCTCGCCGGGACTAGCGGGGGGCAGGACCCAGTACTTC
TRBJ2-5	.	.	TRBV18	CASSPRTDQETQYF	TGTGCCAGCTCACCACGCACGGACCAAGAGACCCAGTACTTC
TRBJ1-2	.	.	TRBV9	CASSPRGAVYGYTF	TGTGCCAGCAGCCCTAGAGGGGCAGTCTATGGCTACACCTTC
TRBJ1-1	.	few	TRBV5-1	CASSLFAENTEAFF	TGCGCCAGCAGCTTATTCGCCGAGAACACTGAAGCTTTCTTT
TRBJ1-2	.	once	TRBV18	CASSPEDSYGYTF	TGTGCCAGCTCACCAGAGGACAGCTATGGCTACACCTTC
TRBJ1-5	TRBD1	.	TRBV10-3	CAISQDRGRNQPQHF	TGTGCCATCAGCCAGGACAGGGGACGCAATCAGCCCCAGCATTTT
TRBJ1-1	.	.	TRBV6-6	CASSYFRGSNTEAFF	TGTGCCAGCAGTTACTTTCGGGGGTCGAACACTGAAGCTTTCTTT
TRBJ1-3	.	.	TRBV7-2	CASSLVVGFGGNTIYF	TGTGCCAGCAGCTTAGTAGTAGGGTTTGGTGGAAACACCATATATTTT
TRBJ2-7	TRBD2	.	TRBV2	CASSEAHSGRGSFKTYEQYF	TGTGCCAGCAGTGAAGCTCATAGCGGGAGAGGGAGTTTCAAAACCTACGAGCAGTACTTC